A single sample is the source of the 2 T cell receptor beta chains below, sequenced in a study of shared clonotypes between healthy human individuals. Profiled with immunoSEQ multiplex PCR; TCRdb holds only in-frame clones, not every one. The profile shows about 1.1 million clones, 78% of them singletons. Input material: memory CD4+ T cells from PBMCs. Stated subset: CD45RA-negative fraction. The receptors were sampled from a man aged 18 to 29 in good health. Some clones in this sample may be carry-over from other donors' samples.

This clone was seen a handful of times. The chain couples TRBV7-8 to TRBJ2-7; D not certain. Deletions cut 4 bases from V and 7 bases from J, with 8 bases between. CDR3 length equals 11 residues. In germline, CDR1 is SGHVS, CDR2 FQNEAQ. The CDR3: CASSSTPEQYF. DNA of the CDR3: TGTGCCAGCAGCTCGACTCCTGAGCAGTACTTC.

The count of this clone is one. Other DNA sequences in the same sample also yield this CDR3. The genes are TRBV5-1 and TRBJ2-5; no clear D. This CDR3 region has 13 residues. Germline lookup yields CDR1 SGHRS and CDR2 YFSETQ. V lost 0 bases, J lost 5 bases, and 8 bases lay in between. The CDR3 protein is CASSLGGRETQYF. In nucleotides, the CDR3 is TGCGCCAGCAGCTTGGGCGGTCGGGAGACCCAGTACTTC.